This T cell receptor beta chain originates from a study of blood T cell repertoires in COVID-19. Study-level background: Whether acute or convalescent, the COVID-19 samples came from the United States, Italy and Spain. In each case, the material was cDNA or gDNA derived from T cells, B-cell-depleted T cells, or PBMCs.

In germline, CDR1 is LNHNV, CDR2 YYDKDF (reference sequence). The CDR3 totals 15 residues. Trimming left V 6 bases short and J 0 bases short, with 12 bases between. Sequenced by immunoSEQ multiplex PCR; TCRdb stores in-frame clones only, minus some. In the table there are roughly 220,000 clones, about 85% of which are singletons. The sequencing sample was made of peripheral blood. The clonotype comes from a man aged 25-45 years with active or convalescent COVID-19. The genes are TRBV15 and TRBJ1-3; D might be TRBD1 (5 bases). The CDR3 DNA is TGTGCCACCAGGGGGGGGGTCTACTCTGGAAACACCATATATTTT. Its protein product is CATRGGVYSGNTIYF.